These T cell receptor beta chains were read from a single sample in a study of blood T cell repertoires in COVID-19. The table came from immunoSEQ multiplex PCR; TCRdb's copy has only in-frame clones and leaves some out. Of 56,000 or so clones detected, roughly 84% appear once; the ten largest clones hold 13%. Sequencing was carried out using peripheral blood. These receptors originate from a woman aged 80 or older with acute or convalescent COVID-19. CDR3s include the opening cysteine and the closing phenylalanine or tryptophan. Each record gives: CDR3 protein, CDR3 DNA, J gene, V gene, D gene. The D gene is left open where the match is weak.

CASSSQGSLYTEAFF	TGCGCCAGCAGCTCGCAGGGTTCCCTTTACACTGAAGCTTTCTTT	TRBJ1-1	TRBV5-1	.
CASSYGTEYEQYF	TGTGCCAGCTCCTACGGGACAGAGTACGAGCAGTACTTC	TRBJ2-7	TRBV18	TRBD1
CASSSTRGQGHGYTF	TGTGCCAGCAGCTCAACCAGGGGGCAAGGGCATGGCTACACCTTC	TRBJ1-2	TRBV7-2	TRBD1
CASSNRQGGTEAFF	TGTGCCAGCAGTAACCGACAGGGAGGCACTGAAGCTTTCTTT	TRBJ1-1	TRBV6-5	TRBD1
CARAYNEQFF	TGTGCCAGGGCATACAATGAGCAGTTCTTC	TRBJ2-1	TRBV3-1/TRBV3-2	.
CATSDLTGNYGYTF	TGTGCCACCAGTGATTTGACAGGGAACTATGGCTACACCTTC	TRBJ1-2	TRBV24-1	.
CASSRLRREKLFF	TGTGCCAGCAGCCGACTAAGAAGAGAAAAACTGTTTTTT	TRBJ1-4	TRBV3-1/TRBV3-2	.
CASNRGREEQVEPQHF	TGCGCCAGCAATCGGGGGCGGGAGGAACAAGTTGAGCCCCAGCATTTT	TRBJ1-5	TRBV23-1	.
CASSEGGGGYEQFF	TGTGCCAGCAGTGAAGGTGGCGGGGGCTATGAGCAGTTCTTC	TRBJ2-1	TRBV6-1	.
CASILGGGQKVTEAFF	TGTGCCAGTATCCTCGGGGGGGGACAGAAGGTCACTGAAGCTTTCTTT	TRBJ1-1	TRBV19	TRBD1